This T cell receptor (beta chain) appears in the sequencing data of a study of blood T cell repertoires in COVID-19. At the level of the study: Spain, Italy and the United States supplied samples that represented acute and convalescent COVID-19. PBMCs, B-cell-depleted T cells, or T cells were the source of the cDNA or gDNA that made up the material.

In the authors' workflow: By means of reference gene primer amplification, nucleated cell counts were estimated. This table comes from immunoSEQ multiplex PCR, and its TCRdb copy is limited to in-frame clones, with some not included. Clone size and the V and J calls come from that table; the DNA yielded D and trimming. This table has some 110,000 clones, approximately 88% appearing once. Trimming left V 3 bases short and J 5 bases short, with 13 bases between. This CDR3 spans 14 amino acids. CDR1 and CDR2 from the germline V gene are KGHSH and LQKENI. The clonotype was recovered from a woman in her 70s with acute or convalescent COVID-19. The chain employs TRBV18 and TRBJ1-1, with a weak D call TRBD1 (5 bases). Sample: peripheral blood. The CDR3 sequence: CASSPSGGATEAFF. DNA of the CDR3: TGTGCCAGCTCACCCTCGGGAGGGGCAACTGAAGCTTTCTTT.